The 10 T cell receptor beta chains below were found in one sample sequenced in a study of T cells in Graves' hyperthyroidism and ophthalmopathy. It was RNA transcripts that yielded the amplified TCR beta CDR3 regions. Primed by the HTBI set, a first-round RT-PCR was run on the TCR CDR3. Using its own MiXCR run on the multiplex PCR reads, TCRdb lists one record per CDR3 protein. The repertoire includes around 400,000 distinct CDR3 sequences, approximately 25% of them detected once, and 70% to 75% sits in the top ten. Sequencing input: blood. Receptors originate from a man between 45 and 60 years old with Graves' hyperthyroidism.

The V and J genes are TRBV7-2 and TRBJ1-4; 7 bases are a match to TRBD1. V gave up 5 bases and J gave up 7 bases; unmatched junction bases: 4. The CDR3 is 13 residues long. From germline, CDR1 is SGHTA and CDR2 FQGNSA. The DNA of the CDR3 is TGTGCCAGCAGCGTCGACAGGGCTGAAAAACTGTTTTTT. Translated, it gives CASSVDRAEKLFF.

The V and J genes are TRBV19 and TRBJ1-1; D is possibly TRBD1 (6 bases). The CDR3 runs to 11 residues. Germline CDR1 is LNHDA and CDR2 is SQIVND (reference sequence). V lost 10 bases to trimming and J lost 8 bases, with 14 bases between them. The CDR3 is CAIRTGMEAFF. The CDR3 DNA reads TGTGCCATCCGTACAGGGATGGAAGCTTTCTTT.

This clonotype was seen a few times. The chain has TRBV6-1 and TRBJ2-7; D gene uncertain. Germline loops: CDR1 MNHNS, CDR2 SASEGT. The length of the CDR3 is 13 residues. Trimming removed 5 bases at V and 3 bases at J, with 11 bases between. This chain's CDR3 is CASSTQRSYEQYF. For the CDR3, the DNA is TGTGCCAGCAGTACACAGCGTAGCTACGAGCAGTACTTC.

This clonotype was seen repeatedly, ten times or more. The CDR3 region is CASSFQGKIHEQYF. CDR3 DNA sequence: TGTGCCAGCAGTTTTCAGGGGAAGATCCACGAGCAGTACTTC. The chain uses TRBV27 and TRBJ2-7; maybe TRBD1 (6 bases). The CDR3 totals 14 residues. Trimming took off 3 bases at V and 5 bases at J, with 14 bases between the two ends. Germline V lookup: CDR1 MNHEY, CDR2 SMNVEV (reference sequence).

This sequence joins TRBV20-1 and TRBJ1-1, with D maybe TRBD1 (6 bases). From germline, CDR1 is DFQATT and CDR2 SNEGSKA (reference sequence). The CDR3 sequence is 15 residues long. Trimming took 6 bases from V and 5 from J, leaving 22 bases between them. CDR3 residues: CSATTLQGRETEAFF. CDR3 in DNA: TGCAGTGCCACCACCTTACAGGGACGGGAGACTGAAGCTTTCTTT.

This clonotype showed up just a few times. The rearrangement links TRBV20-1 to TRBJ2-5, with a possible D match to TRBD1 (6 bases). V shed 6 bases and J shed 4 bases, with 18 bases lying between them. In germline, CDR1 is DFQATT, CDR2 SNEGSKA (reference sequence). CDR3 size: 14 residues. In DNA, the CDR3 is TGCAGTGCGGACCTACACTCAGGGGTAGAGACCCAGTACTTC. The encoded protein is CSADLHSGVETQYF.

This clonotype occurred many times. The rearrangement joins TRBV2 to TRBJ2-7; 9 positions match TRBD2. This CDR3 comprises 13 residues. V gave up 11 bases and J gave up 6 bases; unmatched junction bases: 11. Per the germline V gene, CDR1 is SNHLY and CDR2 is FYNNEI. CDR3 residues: CAVQREVNSEQYF. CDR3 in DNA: TGTGCCGTCCAGCGGGAGGTCAATTCCGAGCAGTACTTC.

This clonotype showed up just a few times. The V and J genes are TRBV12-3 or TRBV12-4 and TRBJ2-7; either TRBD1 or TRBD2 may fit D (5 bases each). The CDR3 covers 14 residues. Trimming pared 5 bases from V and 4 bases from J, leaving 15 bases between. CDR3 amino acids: CASSPRDGLYEQYF. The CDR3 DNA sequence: TGTGCCAGCAGTCCCCGGGACGGATTATACGAGCAGTACTTC.

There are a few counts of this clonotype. CDR3 protein: CASSPKYGGEQYF. The CDR3, as DNA: TGTGCCAGCAGCCCTAAATATGGCGGGGAGCAGTACTTC. The chain carries TRBV5-6 and TRBJ2-7; a weak D match, TRBD2 (5 bases). The V end lost 4 bases, the J end lost 7 bases, and 15 bases lay between the germline ends. From germline, CDR1 is SGHDT and CDR2 YYEEEE. The CDR3 extends over 13 amino acids.

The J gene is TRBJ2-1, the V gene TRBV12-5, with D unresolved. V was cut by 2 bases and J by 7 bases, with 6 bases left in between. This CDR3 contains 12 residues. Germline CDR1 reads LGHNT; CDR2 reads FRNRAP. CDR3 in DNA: TGTGCTAGTGGTTTGTTGGGGAATGAGCAGTTCTTC. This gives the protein CASGLLGNEQFF.